The T cell receptor beta chain described here comes from a study of early T cells in non-severe SARS-CoV-2 infection. Study in general: Sequenced bulk RNA came from whole blood that was unsorted, and chains were unpaired. Notes on the study in general: CD4 and private specificities were missed by VDJdb matching, which favored anti-spike CD8 responses.

Between the trimmed V and J ends, which lost 5 bases and 5 bases, there was a span of 18 bases. CDR3 size: 15 residues. Germline V gene lookup returns CDR1 MGHDK and CDR2 SYGVNS. Comment on this clonotype: Antigen: not known.

Individual cDNA molecules received unique molecular identifiers. TCRdb re-derived calls from the 5' RACE reads in MiXCR, one entry per CDR3 protein. This sample has about 110,000 distinct CDR3 sequences; around 12% occur once, and the top ten carry 3.5% to 4%. This sequence was found in an adult who was a healthcare worker with PCR-confirmed SARS-CoV-2 infection or an uninfected control (not recorded which). Sample: whole blood, taken at baseline. The genes are TRBV25-1 and TRBJ2-5, with a possible D match to TRBD1 (6 bases). CDR3 bases: TGTGCCAGCAGTCTTATGACGGGACACCGGGAGACCCAGTACTTC. Encoded protein: CASSLMTGHRETQYF.